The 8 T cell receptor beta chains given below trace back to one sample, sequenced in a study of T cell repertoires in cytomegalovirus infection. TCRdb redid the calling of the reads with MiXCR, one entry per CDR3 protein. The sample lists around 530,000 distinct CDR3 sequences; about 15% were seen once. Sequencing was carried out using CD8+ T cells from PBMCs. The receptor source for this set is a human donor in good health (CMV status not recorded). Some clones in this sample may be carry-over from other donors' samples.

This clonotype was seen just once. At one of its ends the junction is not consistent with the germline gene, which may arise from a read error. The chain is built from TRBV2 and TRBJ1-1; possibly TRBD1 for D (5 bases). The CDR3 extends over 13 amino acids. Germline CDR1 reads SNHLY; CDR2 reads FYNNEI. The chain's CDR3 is CASPGAENTKAFF. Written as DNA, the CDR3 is TGTGCCAGCCCTGGGGCAGAAAACACTAAAGCTTTCTTT.

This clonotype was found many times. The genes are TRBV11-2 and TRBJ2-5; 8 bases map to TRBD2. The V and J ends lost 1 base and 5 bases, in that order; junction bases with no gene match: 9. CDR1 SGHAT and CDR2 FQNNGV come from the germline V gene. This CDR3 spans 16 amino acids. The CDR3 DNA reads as TGTGCCAGCAGCTTAGGTTCCGCGGGAGGAGGGGAGACCCAGTACTTC. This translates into CASSLGSAGGGETQYF. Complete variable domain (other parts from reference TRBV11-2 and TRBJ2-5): EAGVAQSPRYKIIEKRQSVAFWCNPISGHATLYWYQQILGQGPKLLIQFQNNGVVDDSQLPKDRFSAERLKGVDSTLKIQPAKLEDSAVYLCASSLGSAGGGETQYFGPGTRLLVL.

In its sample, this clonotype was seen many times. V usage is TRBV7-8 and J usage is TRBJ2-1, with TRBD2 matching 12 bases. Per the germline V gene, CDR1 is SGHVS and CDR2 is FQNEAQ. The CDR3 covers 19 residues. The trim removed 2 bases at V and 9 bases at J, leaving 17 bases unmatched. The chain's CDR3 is CASSLYTPAGTSGRLEQFF. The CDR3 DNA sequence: TGTGCCAGCAGCTTATACACCCCGGCCGGGACTAGCGGGCGGCTTGAGCAGTTCTTC.

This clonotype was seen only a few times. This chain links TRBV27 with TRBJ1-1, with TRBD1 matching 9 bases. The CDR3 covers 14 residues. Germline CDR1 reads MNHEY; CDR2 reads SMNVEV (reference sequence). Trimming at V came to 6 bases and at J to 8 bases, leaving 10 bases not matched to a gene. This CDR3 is CASRGTGGYLEAFF. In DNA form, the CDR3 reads TGTGCCAGCAGAGGCACAGGGGGCTACCTGGAAGCTTTCTTT.

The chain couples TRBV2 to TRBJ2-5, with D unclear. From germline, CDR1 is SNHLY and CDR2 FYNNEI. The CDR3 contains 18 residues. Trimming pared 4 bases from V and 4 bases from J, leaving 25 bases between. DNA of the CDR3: TGTGCCAGCAGTGTTGAAAGGGCAGGTTATGAGGAGATAGAGACCCAGTACTTC. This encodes CASSVERAGYEEIETQYF. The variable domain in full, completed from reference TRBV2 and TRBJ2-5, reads EPEVTQTPSHQVTQMGQEVILRCVPISNHLYFYWYRQILGQKVEFLVSFYNNEISEKSEIFDDQFSVERPDGSNFTLKIRSTKLEDSAMYFCASSVERAGYEEIETQYFGPGTRLLVL.

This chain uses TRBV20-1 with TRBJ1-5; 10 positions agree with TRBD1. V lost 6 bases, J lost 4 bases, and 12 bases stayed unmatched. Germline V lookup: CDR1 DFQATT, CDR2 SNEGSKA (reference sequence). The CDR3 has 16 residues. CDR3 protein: CSARQGAFGSNQPQHF. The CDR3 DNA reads TGCAGTGCCAGACAGGGGGCCTTTGGCTCGAATCAGCCCCAGCATTTT.

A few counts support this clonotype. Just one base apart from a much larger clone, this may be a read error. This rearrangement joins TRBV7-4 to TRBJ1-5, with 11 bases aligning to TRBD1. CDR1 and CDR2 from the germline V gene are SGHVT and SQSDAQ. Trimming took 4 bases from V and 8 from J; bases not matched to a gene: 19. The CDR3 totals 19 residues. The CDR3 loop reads CASSSRFLGQGGRLKPQHF. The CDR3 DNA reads TGTGCCAGCAGCTCCCGTTTCTTGGGACAGGGGGGTCGTTTGAAGCCCCAGCATTTT.

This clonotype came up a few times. For the CDR3, the DNA is TGCAGTGTTCCCGATCGGGGTTTTAGCAATCAGCCCCAGCATTTT. Amino acid sequence: CSVPDRGFSNQPQHF. The chain uses TRBV20-1 and TRBJ1-5; D is unresolved. The ends were cut back, 7 bases at V and 0 bases at J, with 16 bases in the middle. This CDR3 is 15 amino acids long. Germline V gives CDR1 DFQATT, CDR2 SNEGSKA (reference sequence).